This passage covers 8 T cell receptor beta chains from one sample sequenced in a study of cytomegalovirus exposure and HLA in healthy donors. Vbeta (60) and Jbeta (13) primers were used in the PCR. The table came from immunoSEQ multiplex PCR; TCRdb's copy has only in-frame clones and leaves some out. Of tens of thousands of clones in the sample, about four fifths were seen once. The sequencing input was PBMCs. Receptors were obtained from a middle-aged woman in good health and CMV-seronegative.

V and J are TRBV7-2 and TRBJ2-1, with TRBD2 matching 12 bases. Germline loops: CDR1 SGHTA, CDR2 FQGNSA. Trimming took 4 bases from V and 3 from J; bases not matched to a gene: 10. The CDR3 is 18 amino acids. This chain's CDR3 is CASSSFRGGLAGYNEQFF. CDR3 nucleotide sequence: TGTGCCAGCAGCTCCTTTAGGGGGGGACTAGCGGGCTACAATGAGCAGTTCTTC.

The chain has TRBV28 and TRBJ2-1, with D possibly TRBD2 on 5 matching bases. Germline V gives CDR1 MDHEN, CDR2 SYDVKM. V lost 3 bases and J 4 bases, leaving 13 bases between the germline ends. This CDR3 is 15 amino acids long. In DNA form, the CDR3 reads TGTGCCAGCAGTTTTGAGGGTTCGGGATACAATGAGCAGTTCTTC. Residues: CASSFEGSGYNEQFF.

V is TRBV2 and J is TRBJ2-3, with 13 bases identical to TRBD2. This CDR3 is 20 amino acids long. Trimming took 7 bases from V and 4 from J; bases not matched to a gene: 20. The germline gives CDR1 SNHLY, CDR2 FYNNEI. The CDR3 here is CASKGLAGVTPFASPDTQYF. The DNA of the CDR3 is TGTGCCAGCAAAGGACTAGCGGGAGTTACCCCATTTGCTTCACCAGATACGCAGTATTTT.

V usage is TRBV28 and J usage is TRBJ2-3; D possibly corresponds to TRBD1 (6 bases). The germline gives CDR1 MDHEN, CDR2 SYDVKM. V was trimmed by 7 bases and J by 2 bases, leaving 10 bases between them. The CDR3 is 13 residues long. In nucleotides, the CDR3 is TGTGCCAGCAACAGGGCTTCCACAGATACGCAGTATTTT. Translating it yields CASNRASTDTQYF.

V is TRBV7-8 and J is TRBJ1-2; 8 bases fit TRBD1. Germline V gives CDR1 SGHVS, CDR2 FQNEAQ. The V segment lost 4 bases and the J segment 8 bases; nucleotides outside the gene matches: 9. This CDR3 has 14 amino acids. In DNA form, the CDR3 reads TGTGCCAGCAGCTCGGGGACAGGTGCGGGAGGCTACACCTTC. It is translated as CASSSGTGAGGYTF.

This chain links TRBV27 with TRBJ1-2; 7 nucleotides line up with TRBD1. Germline V gives CDR1 MNHEY, CDR2 SMNVEV (reference sequence). The junction had 9 bases not matched to a gene; V was cut back by 6 bases and J by 8 bases. CDR3 length: 13 amino acids. The CDR3 sequence is CASSLTGLSGYTF. CDR3 DNA sequence: TGTGCCAGCAGCTTGACAGGGCTGAGCGGCTACACCTTC.

The chain combines TRBV5-8 with TRBJ2-3, with D possibly being TRBD1 (7 bases). Germline CDR1 SGHTS, CDR2 YDEGEE. Trimming took 4 bases from V and 5 from J, leaving 20 bases between them. This CDR3 is built from 16 residues. The CDR3 coding sequence is TGTGCCAGCAGCCCCGGGACAGAATTGGGAGGAGATACGCAGTATTTT. Residues: CASSPGTELGGDTQYF.

The rearrangement uses TRBV19 and TRBJ1-2; the D is unclear. The V end lost 4 bases, the J end lost 3 bases, and 9 bases lay between the germline ends. In germline, CDR1 is LNHDA, CDR2 SQIVND (reference sequence). The CDR3 spans 13 residues. CDR3: CASSKHEDYGYTF. The CDR3 nucleotides are TGTGCCAGTAGTAAACATGAGGACTATGGCTACACCTTC.